Listed here are 2 T cell receptor beta chains from one sample, sequenced in a study of blood T cell repertoires in COVID-19. Using immunoSEQ multiplex PCR, the repertoire was profiled, and TCRdb retains in-frame clones only, with some absent. The table includes 150,000 to 200,000 clones, roughly 84% detected once. The sequenced material came from peripheral blood. Receptor source: a woman of 80 years or more with active or convalescent COVID-19.

This chain uses TRBV5-1 with TRBJ1-1; D ambiguous. The CDR3 consists of 15 residues. Trimming removed 3 bases at V and 1 base at J, with 13 bases between. Germline V lookup: CDR1 SGHRS, CDR2 YFSETQ. The CDR3 DNA follows: TGCGCCAGCAGCTCCCTAAGTTCCGGGAACACTGAAGCTTTCTTT. This translates into CASSSLSSGNTEAFF.

The V gene is TRBV5-6, the J gene TRBJ1-2; the match to TRBD1 covers 10 bases. V gave up 1 base and J gave up 4 bases; unmatched junction bases: 1. This CDR3 spans 14 amino acids. Germline V gene data show CDR1 as SGHDT and CDR2 as YYEEEE. CDR3 DNA: TGTGCCAGCAGCTTGCGGGACAGGGGCTATGGCTACACCTTC. It encodes CASSLRDRGYGYTF.